Presented here are 5 T cell receptor beta chains from one specimen sequenced in a study of T cell responses to AZD1222 COVID-19 vaccine. The assay was immunoSEQ multiplex PCR, and TCRdb's table has in-frame clones only and misses some. This table has about 110,000 clones, about nine tenths appearing once. The sequenced sample was peripheral blood, obtained on day 0 of AZD1222 vaccination. All receptors derive from an adult in good health.

The chain recombines TRBV29-1 with TRBJ2-7; TRBD1 agrees at 10 bases. Germline trimming cut 6 bases from V and 3 bases from J; bases unmatched to any gene: 8. CDR3 length equals 14 residues. CDR1 SQVTM and CDR2 ANQGSEA come from the germline V gene. The CDR3 DNA is TGCAGCGTCCCCGGACAGGGGGGAAACTACGAGCAGTACTTC. Translation: CSVPGQGGNYEQYF.

The genes are TRBV4-1 and TRBJ1-4, with D perhaps matching TRBD1 (6 bases). The V gene lost 2 bases and the J gene lost 6 bases, with 7 bases spanning the gap. In germline, CDR1 is MGHRA, CDR2 YSYEKL. The CDR3 is 13 amino acids. CDR3: CASSQQGYEKLFF. Written as DNA, the CDR3 is TGCGCCAGCAGCCAACAGGGGTATGAAAAACTGTTTTTT.

The gene calls are TRBV6-1 and TRBJ1-5, with D unresolved. Germline lookup yields CDR1 MNHNS and CDR2 SASEGT. This CDR3 region has 16 residues. Trimming shortened V by 2 bases and J by 0 bases, and 11 bases separated the two germline ends. CDR3: CASSEWGGDSNQPQHF. CDR3 nucleotides: TGTGCCAGCAGTGAATGGGGAGGAGATAGCAATCAGCCCCAGCATTTT.

The chain carries TRBV4-1 and TRBJ1-3; 8 positions match TRBD1. The germline gives CDR1 MGHRA, CDR2 YSYEKL. There are 18 residues in the CDR3. The V and J ends lost 3 bases and 0 bases, in that order; junction bases with no gene match: 10. For the CDR3, the DNA is TGCGCCAGCAGCCACCCCCCGGGACAGGACTTCTCTGGAAACACCATATATTTT. As protein: CASSHPPGQDFSGNTIYF.

This clone appeared once. This chain links TRBV13 with TRBJ2-7; 7 bases map to TRBD1. CDR1 PRHDT and CDR2 FYEKMQ come from the germline V gene (reference sequence). The CDR3 consists of 15 residues. The ends lost 5 bases at V and 0 bases at J; junction bases unmatched: 7. The CDR3, as DNA: TGTGCCAGCAGCCAGCCCCGGGACAGCTCCTACGAGCAGTACTTC. Translated, it gives CASSQPRDSSYEQYF.